This note documents a single T cell receptor beta chain sequence. Its antigen is still unknown. It was with a sample-barcoded 5' primer and a J-beta primer mix that a second PCR of roughly 7 to 12 cycles was run. TCRdb analysed the 5' RACE reads with MiXCR anew, one entry per CDR3 protein. In the table there are about 570,000 distinct CDR3 sequences, roughly 29% of which are singletons. The sample is drawn from a study of blood T cells in healthy people across ages. The donors, healthy Caucasians from Russia, were aged roughly 6 to 90. Per the germline V gene, CDR1 is SGHRS and CDR2 is YFSETQ. The CDR3 has 16 amino acids. V was shortened by 1 base and J by 6 bases, with 19 bases between the two germline ends. Study observations and caveats: As naive T cell percentage varied, TCR beta diversity correlated strongly with it.

The TCR was taken from an older woman in good health. This chain uses TRBV5-1 with TRBJ1-1; D may be TRBD1 (5 bases). The specimen sequenced was blood. As DNA, the CDR3 is TGCGCCAGCAGCTTGTCGTTGGCGGGAAGGGGCGCTGAAGCTTTCTTT. This codes for CASSLSLAGRGAEAFF.